The clone carrying this T cell receptor (beta chain) was detected only once. In the authors' workflow: Amplifying reference gene primers gave estimates of nucleated cell counts. Generated by immunoSEQ multiplex PCR, the TCRdb table keeps only in-frame clones and is missing some. Clone size and V and J calls were adopted from that table, with D and trimming inferred from the DNA. The sample has 200,000 to 300,000 clones, roughly 80% seen once. The sample is drawn from a study of blood T cell repertoires in COVID-19. Study summary: Researchers got acute and convalescent COVID-19 samples from the United States, Italy and Spain.

Looked up from germline, CDR1 is SGHVS and CDR2 is FQNEAQ. Unmatched junction bases numbered 6, after V lost 5 bases and J lost 2 bases. This CDR3 is built from 14 residues. This receptor was obtained from a woman older than 75 with acute or convalescent COVID-19. This chain links TRBV7-8 with TRBJ2-7; TRBD2 matches 7 bases. The sample comprised peripheral blood. The CDR3 DNA reads as TGTGCCAGCAGCCCCGGGACTACAGCCTACGAGCAGTACTTC. Protein sequence: CASSPGTTAYEQYF.